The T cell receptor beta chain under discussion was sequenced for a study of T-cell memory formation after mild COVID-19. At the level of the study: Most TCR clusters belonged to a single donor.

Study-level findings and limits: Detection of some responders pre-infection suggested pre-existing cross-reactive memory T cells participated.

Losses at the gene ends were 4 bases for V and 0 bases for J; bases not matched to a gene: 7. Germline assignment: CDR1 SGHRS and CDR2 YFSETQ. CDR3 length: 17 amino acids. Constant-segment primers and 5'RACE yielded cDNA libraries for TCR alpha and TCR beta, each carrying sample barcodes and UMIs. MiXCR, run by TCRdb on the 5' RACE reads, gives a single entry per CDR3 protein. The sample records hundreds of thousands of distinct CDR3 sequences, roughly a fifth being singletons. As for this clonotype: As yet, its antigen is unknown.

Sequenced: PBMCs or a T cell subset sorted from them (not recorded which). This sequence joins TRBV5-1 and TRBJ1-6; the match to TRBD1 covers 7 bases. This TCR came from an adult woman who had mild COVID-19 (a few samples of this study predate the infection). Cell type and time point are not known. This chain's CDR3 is CASSLQGPDSYNSPLHF. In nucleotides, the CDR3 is TGCGCCAGCAGCCTACAGGGGCCTGACTCCTATAATTCACCCCTCCACTTT.